These 20 T cell receptor beta chains were all obtained from the same sample, sequenced in a study of persistence of HIV-infected CD4 T cells. The stimulus was an HIV-1 Gag 15-mer peptide pool, 0.85 to 1 ug/peptide/mL. CD40L-negative CD69-negative CD45RO-high memory CD4+ T cells were sorted as populations depleted of antigen-responding cells. The immunoSEQ assay was version 4, run in survey mode. Produced via immunoSEQ multiplex PCR; TCRdb's table is partial and in-frame only. The repertoire holds tens of thousands of clones, with around four fifths as singletons. The antigens these receptors bind are not known. The starting material was CD4+ T cells sorted from PBMCs after approximately 18-hour stimulation, obtained from a patient who received antiretroviral therapy. These receptor sequences come from an adult woman with HIV who was CMV-seropositive.

V gene TRBV7-3 combines with J gene TRBJ1-1, with a possible D match to TRBD1 (6 bases). Trimming took off 5 bases at V and 3 bases at J, with 13 bases between the two ends. This CDR3 spans 14 amino acids. Germline loops: CDR1 SGHTA, CDR2 FQGTGA. The chain's CDR3 is CASSPGQGYTEAFF. The CDR3 nucleotides read TGTGCCAGCAGCCCCGGCCAGGGGTACACTGAAGCTTTCTTT. Full variable domain (remainder filled in from reference TRBV7-3 and TRBJ1-1): GAGVSQTPSNKVTEKGKYVELRCDPISGHTALYWYRQSLGQGPEFLIYFQGTGAADDSGLPNDRFFAVRPEGSVSTLKIQRTERGDSAVYLCASSPGQGYTEAFFGQGTRLTVV.

This rearrangement joins TRBV28 to TRBJ1-2, with no clear D. Trimming removed 2 bases from V and 4 bases from J, with 11 bases in between. In germline, CDR1 is MDHEN, CDR2 SYDVKM. The CDR3 sequence is 14 residues long. CDR3 residues: CASSLRSAIYGYTF. In nucleotides, the CDR3 is TGTGCCAGCAGTTTAAGAAGTGCGATCTATGGCTACACCTTC.

The gene calls are TRBV6-5 and TRBJ1-2, with D unresolved. The V end was cut by 0 bases, the J end by 4 bases, with 9 bases between. This CDR3 has 14 residues. CDR1 is MNHEY and CDR2 is SVGAGI in the germline V gene. DNA of the CDR3: TGTGCCAGCAGTTACTCACGGGCGGTCTATGGCTACACCTTC. It is translated as CASSYSRAVYGYTF.

The V call is TRBV18, the J call TRBJ2-1; D is undetermined. Trimming pared 0 bases from V and 8 bases from J, leaving 5 bases between. This CDR3 comprises 12 residues. Germline assignment: CDR1 KGHSH and CDR2 LQKENI. The CDR3 DNA follows: TGTGCCAGCTCACCACCGGAGTATGAGCAGTTCTTC. Amino acids: CASSPPEYEQFF.

The rearrangement joins TRBV18 to TRBJ2-7; D perhaps matches TRBD1 (5 bases). The germline gives CDR1 KGHSH, CDR2 LQKENI. V gave up 5 bases and J gave up 6 bases, with 14 bases separating them. The CDR3 contains 13 residues. This CDR3 reads CASSSAQQGEQYF. The CDR3 DNA reads as TGTGCCAGCTCATCTGCCCAGCAGGGCGAGCAGTACTTC.

The chain uses TRBV19 and TRBJ1-2; maybe TRBD1 (5 bases). Trimming stripped 5 bases from V and 8 bases from J, with 21 bases between. The CDR3 totals 15 residues. Germline CDR1 is LNHDA and CDR2 is SQIVND (reference sequence). The CDR3 here is CASSPEGLLARGYTF. CDR3 DNA: TGTGCCAGTAGTCCTGAGGGACTTTTGGCCCGCGGCTACACCTTC.

This chain uses TRBV12-3 or TRBV12-4 with TRBJ1-3; D gene uncertain. The V end lost 2 bases, the J end lost 1 base, and 0 bases lay between the germline ends. This CDR3 contains 12 residues. The CDR3 sequence: CASSLSGNTIYF. CDR3 DNA: TGTGCCAGCAGTTTATCTGGAAACACCATATATTTT.

V and J are TRBV15 and TRBJ2-1, with no clear D. Trimming took 1 base from V and 8 from J, leaving 18 bases between them. The CDR3 runs to 16 residues. The V gene's germline CDR1 is LNHNV and CDR2 YYDKDF (reference sequence). The CDR3 coding sequence is TGTGCCACCAGCAGAGTTGTATGGACCCAGACCCATGAGCAGTTCTTC. Translating gives CATSRVVWTQTHEQFF.

The chain's CDR3 is CASRSGRATYNEQFF. The CDR3 bases are TGCGCCAGCAGGAGCGGGAGGGCCACCTACAATGAGCAGTTCTTC. The chain recombines TRBV10-2 with TRBJ2-1; 10 nucleotides line up with TRBD2. Looked up from germline, CDR1 is WSHSY and CDR2 is SAAADI. This CDR3 comprises 15 residues. Trimming at V came to 6 bases and at J to 2 bases, leaving 4 bases not matched to a gene.

This rearrangement joins TRBV11-3 to TRBJ1-1, with 11 bases matching TRBD1. Germline assignment: CDR1 SGHNT and CDR2 YENEEA. V lost 7 bases, J lost 2 bases, and 9 bases stayed unmatched. The CDR3 consists of 16 residues. The CDR3 sequence: CASNDRTGGKNTEAFF. The CDR3, as DNA: TGTGCCAGCAATGATCGGACAGGGGGCAAAAACACTGAAGCTTTCTTT.

This sequence joins TRBV5-6 and TRBJ2-7; D might be TRBD2 (7 bases). Germline-derived CDR1 and CDR2 are SGHDT and YYEEEE. Deletions cut 2 bases from V and 5 bases from J, with 11 bases between. There are 13 residues in the CDR3. The chain's CDR3 is CASSFGGGHEQYF. In nucleotides, the CDR3 is TGTGCCAGCAGCTTTGGGGGGGGCCACGAGCAGTACTTC.

The chain joins TRBV19 to TRBJ1-1; D unclear. Deletions cut 3 bases from V and 0 bases from J, with 17 bases between. This CDR3 has 17 residues. Germline V gives CDR1 LNHDA, CDR2 SQIVND (reference sequence). The CDR3 sequence: CASSIGMTMTLNTEAFF. CDR3 nucleotide sequence: TGTGCCAGTAGTATCGGGATGACGATGACTCTGAACACTGAAGCTTTCTTT.

This clone showed up just a few times. Distinct nucleotide sequences in the sample also encode this CDR3. The V call is TRBV4-1, the J call TRBJ2-7; D possibly uses TRBD1 or TRBD2 (6 bases each). Germline-derived CDR1 and CDR2 are MGHRA and YSYEKL. V lost 11 bases and J 3 bases, leaving 20 bases between the germline ends. The CDR3 covers 14 residues. The CDR3 region is CASARGDRNYEQYF. In DNA form, the CDR3 reads TGCGCCTCAGCAAGGGGGGATCGTAACTACGAGCAGTACTTC.

A few counts support this clone. CDR3 in amino acids: CASSQDRGGFNGYTF. The CDR3 coding sequence is TGTGCCAGCAGCCAAGATCGGGGGGGATTCAATGGCTACACCTTC. The chain combines TRBV4-2 with TRBJ1-2; D is possibly TRBD1 (5 bases). V lost 0 bases to trimming and J lost 6 bases, with 14 bases between them. The germline V gene encodes CDR1 LGHNA and CDR2 YNFKEQ. This CDR3 has 15 amino acids.

The rearrangement joins TRBV5-6 to TRBJ1-5; D is unresolved. V was trimmed by 0 bases and J by 2 bases, leaving 12 bases between them. CDR1 is SGHDT and CDR2 is YYEEEE in the germline V gene. The CDR3 runs to 16 residues. For the CDR3, the DNA is TGTGCCAGCAGCTTGGGAGGGCCAATCGGCAATCAGCCCCAGCATTTT. It specifies CASSLGGPIGNQPQHF.

This chain uses TRBV28 with TRBJ2-2, with D uncertain. Trimming pared 6 bases from V and 4 bases from J, leaving 6 bases between. This CDR3 has 12 residues. CDR1 is MDHEN, CDR2 SYDVKM, per germline. CDR3: CASRGSTGELFF. Written as DNA, the CDR3 is TGTGCCAGCAGAGGCTCCACCGGGGAGCTGTTTTTT.

This chain links TRBV4-3 with TRBJ2-7, with 9 positions matching TRBD1. Germline loops: CDR1 LGHNA, CDR2 YSLEER. Trimming took 4 bases from V and 2 from J; bases not matched to a gene: 9. The CDR3 length is 16 residues. The CDR3 region is CASSLGSGQGAYEQYF. The CDR3 DNA sequence: TGCGCCAGCAGCCTTGGGTCGGGACAGGGAGCCTACGAGCAGTACTTC.

This clone was seen a few times. J is TRBJ2-6 and V is TRBV18, with 12 bases fitting TRBD2. Trimming removed 3 bases from V and 0 bases from J; junction bases left unmatched: 12. In germline, CDR1 is KGHSH, CDR2 LQKENI. CDR3 length: 21 residues. This CDR3 reads CASSPRLAGGSQSSGANVLTF. For the CDR3, the DNA is TGTGCCAGCTCACCTCGTCTAGCGGGGGGGTCCCAGAGCTCTGGGGCCAACGTCCTGACTTTC.

This chain connects TRBV27 to TRBJ2-5; 7 bases are shared with TRBD2. This CDR3 contains 14 residues. J was trimmed by 4 bases and V by 3 bases; bases with no gene match: 5. CDR1 MNHEY and CDR2 SMNVEV come from the germline V gene (reference sequence). CDR3 nucleotides: TGTGCCAGCAGTTTGATGGGGGGGTCAGAGACCCAGTACTTC. Its protein product is CASSLMGGSETQYF.

This chain links TRBV6-6 with TRBJ1-1, with a weak D call TRBD1 (5 bases). The V end lost 7 bases, the J end lost 8 bases, and 17 bases lay between the germline ends. This CDR3 contains 13 residues. Looked up from germline, CDR1 is MNHNY and CDR2 is SVGAGI (reference sequence). The CDR3 DNA is TGTGCCAGCACCTATCGAGGGGCTGGGGAAGCTTTCTTT. Translated: CASTYRGAGEAFF.